This T cell receptor (beta chain) is from a study of beta chain features in type 1 diabetes (dated by TCRdb to about 2018). Some background on the complete study: Patients and healthy donors did not differ in mean age, gender distribution, total cell number or subset yield. A total of roughly 99,000,000 sorted cells were examined across all samples, and the number of cells per subset was strongly correlated with RNA yield. The study compared TCRB repertoires of sorted circulating CD4+ T cell subsets between recently diagnosed type 1 diabetes patients and matched healthy donors. Whereas all 30 or so donors provided naive and central memory subsets, regulatory and stem cell-like memory subsets were isolated from just 8 patients and about 8 healthy donors. Study-level results and caveats: Because cDNA rather than genomic DNA was sequenced, highly expressing activated cells could have been over-represented, although no difference in activation and CD3 levels was found between groups. PCR might favor shorter templates, but patient and control samples were amplified and corrected together, so any skew would affect both groups equally. A moderate but significant shortening of TCRB CDR3 length was observed in type 1 diabetes patients in all four CD4+ subsets. Naive, central memory and regulatory TCRB repertoires appeared to be more similar among patients than among healthy donors. Because small numbers of individuals were included in the HLA sub-analyses, any influence of HLA type on TCRB rearrangement was left unresolved. Patients with type 1 diabetes made fewer insertions and deleted more nucleotides at VDJ recombination sites, implying thymic rearrangement abnormalities.

The entire amount of isolated RNA was reverse transcribed using the High Capacity cDNA Reverse Transcription Kit, so the sequenced TCRB transcripts were expressed ones. Deep immunoSEQ sequencing was applied to naive, central memory and regulatory T cell samples, giving an average of roughly 3.3 million total reads per sample. After sorted cells were lysed in RLT buffer, RNA was extracted with DNase-treated RNeasy Micro or Mini kits, with the choice depending on cell number. Each cell subset was processed on its own to prevent cross-contamination, while patient and healthy donor samples were processed together. The immunoSEQ multiplex PCR was used to amplify TCRB sequences from cDNA, yielding 87-bp fragments that span the CDR3 region. Sequencing of the amplicons was performed on the Illumina HiSeq platform. Per the source publication's procedure: Synthetic template baselines were used to correct PCR bias computationally, reads within Hamming distance 2 were collapsed together, and singletons that could not be merged were discarded. Reads were aligned against IMGT so that V, D and J genes, CDR3 length and insertions or deletions at six rearrangement sites could be assigned. Within each subset, clonotype counts were normalized to sorted cell number, after which true diversity and Gini coefficients were computed with the tcR R package. Repertoire sharing was quantified using the overlap coefficient calculated on TCRB nucleotide sequences. As a proxy for the pre-selection repertoire, out-of-frame TCRB sequences from naive cells were analyzed. TCRdb's version of the immuneACCESS table is confined to in-frame rearrangements and falls short of the full clone set. An unresolved V gene accounts for under half of the shortfall where checked; the remainder is of unknown origin. V, J and clone size reflect that table, while D and trimming were determined from the DNA. This sample is represented by 390,000 or so clones; about 15% of them were singletons. Clones ranked in the top ten supply approximately 0.038% of the sample.

The germline V gene gives CDR1 as SGHDN and CDR2 as FVKESK. The CDR3 runs 15 amino acids, cysteine and phenylalanine included. Only the CDR3 DNA stays, 45 bases, in frame from base 1. The germline ends are 17 bases apart after V is trimmed by 1 base and J by 8 bases. Each donor gave one peripheral blood draw, averaging about 120 mL, which was collected into heparinised tubes. A BD FACSAria II was used to sort naive, central memory, regulatory and stem cell-like memory CD4+ T cells with a panel that included CD45RO, CCR7, CD25, CD127, CD95 and CD27. All sorted populations exceeded 95% purity. Right away, PBMCs were isolated by Lymphoprep density gradient centrifugation and were stained directly, with no culture step. To minimize batch effects, samples were stained and sorted in pairs, one healthy donor with one patient per experiment. On this clone: The antigen this receptor binds is unknown. It has no much larger one-base neighbor in the sample; base qualities were not kept.

The material sequenced was naive CD4+ T cells from blood. The sample's cell subset or site label is to be understood as: true naive CD4+ T cells. The chain uses TRBV14 and TRBJ1-2; the D gene identity is not certain. This clonotype was sampled from a man aged 25 to 40 in good health. The CDR3 region has the sequence CASSQGPSWNSGYTF. The nucleotide sequence reads as follows: TGTGCCAGCAGCCAAGGGCCATCCTGGAACTCGGGCTACACCTTC.